The sequence of this T cell receptor (beta chain) was determined in a study of T cell responses to AZD1222 COVID-19 vaccine. Clones were read by immunoSEQ multiplex PCR, and TCRdb kept only the in-frame ones, dropping some. The data contain roughly 200,000 clones, more than 85% of them singletons. Both about-4-week and about-12-week second-dose recipients were combined. Comments on this clone: As yet, its antigen is unknown.

Findings of the study overall: Possibly, clonal diversity was underestimated; donors were largely white British and included more females. Within unmutated variant regions lay the reported targets of nearly half of spike-specific TCRs.

The sequence derives from an adult who received the AZD1222 COVID-19 vaccine. The material was peripheral blood, obtained 28 days after the second AZD1222 dose.

CDR3 sequence (DNA): TGCGCCAGCAGCCGGGGAGACGGGGGAAACACCATATATTTT. Its protein product is CASSRGDGGNTIYF. The chain couples TRBV5-1 to TRBJ1-3, with unresolved D. Germline V gene data show CDR1 as SGHRS and CDR2 as YFSETQ. The CDR3 sequence is 14 residues long. V lost 4 bases and J 4 bases, leaving 12 bases between the germline ends.